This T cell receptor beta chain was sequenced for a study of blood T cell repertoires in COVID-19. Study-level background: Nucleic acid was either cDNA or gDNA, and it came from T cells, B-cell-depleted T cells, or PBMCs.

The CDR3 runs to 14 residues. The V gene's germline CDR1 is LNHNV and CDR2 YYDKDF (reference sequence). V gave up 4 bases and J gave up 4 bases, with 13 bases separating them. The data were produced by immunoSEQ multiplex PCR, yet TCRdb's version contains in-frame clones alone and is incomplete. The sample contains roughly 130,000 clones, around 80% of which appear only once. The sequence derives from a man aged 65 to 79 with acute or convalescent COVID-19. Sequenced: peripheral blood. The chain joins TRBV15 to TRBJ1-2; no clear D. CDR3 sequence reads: CATSKDADGYGYTF. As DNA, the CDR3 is TGTGCCACCAGCAAGGATGCGGATGGCTATGGCTACACCTTC.